This TCR beta chain comes out of a study of blood T cell repertoires in COVID-19. About the study: The cDNA or gDNA used as material had been derived from T cells, B-cell-depleted T cells, or PBMCs.

This clone occurred once. As originally analysed: The assay estimated nucleated cells by amplifying reference gene primers. Only in-frame clones appear in the TCRdb table, and some are missing; sequencing was by immunoSEQ multiplex PCR. From that table come the V and J calls and clone size; the DNA was used to work out D and trimming. The table records 55,000 to 90,000 clones, 84% of them present only once. The CDR3 covers 15 residues. Germline V gene lookup returns CDR1 SGDLS and CDR2 YYNGEE. V was pared by 4 bases and J by 4 bases, with 8 bases of the junction left unmatched. The receptor's source is a woman aged 60 to 75 with acute or convalescent COVID-19. The V and J genes are TRBV9 and TRBJ1-1, with 9 bases that match TRBD1. What was sequenced was peripheral blood. CDR3: CASSLGQGLATEAFF. DNA of the CDR3: TGTGCCAGCAGCCTCGGACAGGGGCTGGCCACTGAAGCTTTCTTT.